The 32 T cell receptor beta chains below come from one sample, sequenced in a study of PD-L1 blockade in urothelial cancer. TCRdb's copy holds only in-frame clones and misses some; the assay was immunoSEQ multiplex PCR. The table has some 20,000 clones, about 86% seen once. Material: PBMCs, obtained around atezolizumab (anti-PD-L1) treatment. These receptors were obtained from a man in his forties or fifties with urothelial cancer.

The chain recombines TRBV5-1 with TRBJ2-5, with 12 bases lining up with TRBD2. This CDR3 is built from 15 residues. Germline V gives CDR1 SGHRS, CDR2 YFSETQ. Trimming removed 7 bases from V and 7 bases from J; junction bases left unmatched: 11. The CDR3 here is CASATGLAGKRTQYF. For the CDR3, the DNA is TGCGCCAGCGCTACGGGACTAGCGGGCAAGAGGACCCAGTACTTC.

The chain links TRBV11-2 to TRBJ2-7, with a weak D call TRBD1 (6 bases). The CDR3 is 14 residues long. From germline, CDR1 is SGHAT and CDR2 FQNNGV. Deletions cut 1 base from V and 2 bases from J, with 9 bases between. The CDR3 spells CASSLGNRAYEQYF. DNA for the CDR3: TGTGCCAGCAGCTTAGGTAACAGGGCCTACGAGCAGTACTTC.

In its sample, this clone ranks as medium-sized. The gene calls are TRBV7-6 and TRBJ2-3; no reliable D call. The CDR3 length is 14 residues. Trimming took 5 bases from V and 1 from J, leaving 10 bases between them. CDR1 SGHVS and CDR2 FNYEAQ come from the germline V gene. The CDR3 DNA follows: TGTGCCAGCAGCCTTCGACTCGGCACAGATACGCAGTATTTT. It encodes CASSLRLGTDTQYF.

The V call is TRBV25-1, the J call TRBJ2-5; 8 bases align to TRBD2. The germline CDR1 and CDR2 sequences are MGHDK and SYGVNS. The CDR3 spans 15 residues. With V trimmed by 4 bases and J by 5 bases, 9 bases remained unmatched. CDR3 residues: CASSVFGTRSETQYF. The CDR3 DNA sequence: TGTGCCAGCAGTGTCTTCGGGACTAGGAGTGAGACCCAGTACTTC.

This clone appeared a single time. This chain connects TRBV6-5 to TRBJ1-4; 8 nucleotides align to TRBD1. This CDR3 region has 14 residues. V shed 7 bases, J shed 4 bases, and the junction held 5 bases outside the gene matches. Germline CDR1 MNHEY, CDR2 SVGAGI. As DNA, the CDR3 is TGTGCCAGCACCAGACAGGGGATTAATGAAAAACTGTTTTTT. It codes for CASTRQGINEKLFF.

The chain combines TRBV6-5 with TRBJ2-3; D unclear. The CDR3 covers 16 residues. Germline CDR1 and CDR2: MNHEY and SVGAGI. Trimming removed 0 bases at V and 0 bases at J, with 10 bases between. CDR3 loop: CASSYSSRSSTDTQYF. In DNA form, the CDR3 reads TGTGCCAGCAGTTACTCGTCCAGATCTAGCACAGATACGCAGTATTTT.

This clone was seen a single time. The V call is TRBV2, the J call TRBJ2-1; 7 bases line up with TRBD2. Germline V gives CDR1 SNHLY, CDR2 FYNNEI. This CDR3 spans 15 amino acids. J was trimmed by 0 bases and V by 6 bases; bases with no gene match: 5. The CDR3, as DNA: TGTGCCAGCAGGCGACTAGCTAGCTCCTACAATGAGCAGTTCTTC. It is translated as CASRRLASSYNEQFF.

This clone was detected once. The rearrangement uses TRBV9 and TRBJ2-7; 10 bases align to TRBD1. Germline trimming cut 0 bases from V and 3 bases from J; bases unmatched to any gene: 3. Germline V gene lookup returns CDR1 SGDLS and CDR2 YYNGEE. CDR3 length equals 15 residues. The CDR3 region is CASSVDDRGRYEQYF. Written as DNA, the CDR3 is TGTGCCAGCAGCGTAGATGACAGGGGGCGCTACGAGCAGTACTTC. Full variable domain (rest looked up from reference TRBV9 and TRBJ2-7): DSGVTQTPKHLITATGQRVTLRCSPRSGDLSVYWYQQSLDQGLQFLIQYYNGEERAKGNILERFSAQQFPDLHSELNLSSLELGDSALYFCASSVDDRGRYEQYFGPGTRLTVT.

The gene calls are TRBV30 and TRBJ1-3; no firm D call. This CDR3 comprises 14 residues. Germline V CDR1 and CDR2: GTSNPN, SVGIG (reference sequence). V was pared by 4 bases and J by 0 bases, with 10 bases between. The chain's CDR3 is CAWKTRSSGNTIYF. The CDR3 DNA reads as TGTGCCTGGAAAACCAGAAGCTCTGGAAACACCATATATTTT. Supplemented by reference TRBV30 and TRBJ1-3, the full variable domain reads SQTIHQWPATLVQPVGSPLSLECTVEGTSNPNLYWYRQAAGRGLQLLFYSVGIGQISSEVPQNLSASRPQDRQFILSSKKLLLSDSGFYLCAWKTRSSGNTIYFGEGSWLTVV.

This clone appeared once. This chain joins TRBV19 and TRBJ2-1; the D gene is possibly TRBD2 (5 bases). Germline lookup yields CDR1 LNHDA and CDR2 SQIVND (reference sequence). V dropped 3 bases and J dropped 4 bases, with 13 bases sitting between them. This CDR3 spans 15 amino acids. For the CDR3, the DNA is TGTGCCAGTAGTATCCGAGCGGCCCCTTACAATGAGCAGTTCTTC. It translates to CASSIRAAPYNEQFF.

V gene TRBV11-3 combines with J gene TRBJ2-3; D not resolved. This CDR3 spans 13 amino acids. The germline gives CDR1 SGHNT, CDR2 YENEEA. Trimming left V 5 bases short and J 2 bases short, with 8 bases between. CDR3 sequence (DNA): TGTGCCAGCAGCCATCAAAACACAGATACGCAGTATTTT. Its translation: CASSHQNTDTQYF.

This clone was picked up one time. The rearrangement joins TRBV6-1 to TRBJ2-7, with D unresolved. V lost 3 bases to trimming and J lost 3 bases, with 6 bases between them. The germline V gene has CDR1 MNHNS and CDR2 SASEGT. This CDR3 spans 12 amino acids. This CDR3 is CASSEYSYEQYF. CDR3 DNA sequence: TGTGCCAGCAGTGAGTATAGCTACGAGCAGTACTTC.

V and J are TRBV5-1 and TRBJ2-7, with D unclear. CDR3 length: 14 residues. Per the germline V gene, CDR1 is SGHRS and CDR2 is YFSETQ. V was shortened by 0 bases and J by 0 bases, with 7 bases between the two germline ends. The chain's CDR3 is CASSLDWSSYEQYF. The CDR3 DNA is TGCGCCAGCAGCTTGGACTGGAGCTCCTACGAGCAGTACTTC.

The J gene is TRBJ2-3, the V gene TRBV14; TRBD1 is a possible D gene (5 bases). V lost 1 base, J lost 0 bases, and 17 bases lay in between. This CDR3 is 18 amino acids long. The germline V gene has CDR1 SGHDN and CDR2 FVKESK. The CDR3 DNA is TGTGCCAGCAGCCAAGGGAACAGGATAGCCTCTAGCACAGATACGCAGTATTTT. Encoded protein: CASSQGNRIASSTDTQYF.

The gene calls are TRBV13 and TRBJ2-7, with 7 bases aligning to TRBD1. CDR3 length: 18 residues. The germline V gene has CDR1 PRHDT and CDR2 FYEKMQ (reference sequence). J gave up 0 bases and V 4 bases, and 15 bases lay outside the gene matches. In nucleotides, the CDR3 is TGTGCCAGCAGCTCAATTAACGAACAGGGGCAGAACTCCTACGAGCAGTACTTC. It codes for CASSSINEQGQNSYEQYF. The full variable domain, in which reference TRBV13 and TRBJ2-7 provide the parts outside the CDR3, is AAGVIQSPRHLIKEKRETATLKCYPIPRHDTVYWYQQGPGQDPQFLISFYEKMQSDKGSIPDRFSAQQFSDYHSELNMSSLELGDSALYFCASSSINEQGQNSYEQYFGPGTRLTVT.

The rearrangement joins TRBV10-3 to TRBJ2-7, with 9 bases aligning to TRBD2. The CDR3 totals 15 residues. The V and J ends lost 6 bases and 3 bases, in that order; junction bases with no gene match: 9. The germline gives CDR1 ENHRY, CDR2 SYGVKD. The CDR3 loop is CAIRIGLAGNYEQYF. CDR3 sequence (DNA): TGTGCCATCAGGATCGGGCTAGCGGGGAACTACGAGCAGTACTTC.

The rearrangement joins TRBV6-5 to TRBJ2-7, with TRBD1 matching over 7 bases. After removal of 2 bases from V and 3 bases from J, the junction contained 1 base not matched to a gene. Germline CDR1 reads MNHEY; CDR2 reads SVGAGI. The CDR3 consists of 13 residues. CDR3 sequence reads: CASSYRQGYEQYF. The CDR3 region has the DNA TGTGCCAGCAGTTACAGACAGGGCTACGAGCAGTACTTC.

CDR3 sequence: CASSKLRTDDGYTF. For the CDR3, the DNA is TGTGCCAGCAGCAAATTACGGACAGACGATGGCTACACCTTC. This rearrangement joins TRBV21-1 to TRBJ1-2; TRBD1 was called by the table and not checked on the DNA. TRBV21-1 is described as a pseudogene. The length of the CDR3 is 14 residues.

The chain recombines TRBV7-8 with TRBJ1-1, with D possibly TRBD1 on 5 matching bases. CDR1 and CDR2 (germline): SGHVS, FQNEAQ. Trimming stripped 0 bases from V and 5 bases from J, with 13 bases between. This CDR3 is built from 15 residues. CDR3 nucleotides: TGTGCCAGCAGCTTAGCCCGGGGGGGAAGGACTGAAGCTTTCTTT. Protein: CASSLARGGRTEAFF.

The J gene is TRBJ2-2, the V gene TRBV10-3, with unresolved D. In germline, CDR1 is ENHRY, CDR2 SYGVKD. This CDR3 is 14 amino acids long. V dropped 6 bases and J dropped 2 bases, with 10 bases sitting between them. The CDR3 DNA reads TGTGCCATCAGGCCAGGATTAAACACCGGGGAGCTGTTTTTT. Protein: CAIRPGLNTGELFF.

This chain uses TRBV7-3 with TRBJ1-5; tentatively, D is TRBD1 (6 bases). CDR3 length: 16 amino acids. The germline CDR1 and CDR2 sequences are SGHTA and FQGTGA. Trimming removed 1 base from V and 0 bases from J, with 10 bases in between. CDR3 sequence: CASSLRARGSNQPQHF. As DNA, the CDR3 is TGTGCCAGCAGCTTAAGGGCCAGGGGTAGCAATCAGCCCCAGCATTTT.

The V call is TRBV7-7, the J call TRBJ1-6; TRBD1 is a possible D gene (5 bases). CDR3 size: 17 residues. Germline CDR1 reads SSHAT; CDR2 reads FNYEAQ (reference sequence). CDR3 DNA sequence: TGTGCTGGGGGGAGGGACTTAAACAACTCCTATAATTCACCCCTCCACTTT. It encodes CAGGRDLNNSYNSPLHF.

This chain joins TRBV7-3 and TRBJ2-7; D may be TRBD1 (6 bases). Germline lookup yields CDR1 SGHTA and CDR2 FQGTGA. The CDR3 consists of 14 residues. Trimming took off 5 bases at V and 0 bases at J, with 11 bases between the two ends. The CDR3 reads CASSPTGYSYEQYF. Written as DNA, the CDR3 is TGTGCCAGCAGCCCCACAGGGTACTCCTACGAGCAGTACTTC.

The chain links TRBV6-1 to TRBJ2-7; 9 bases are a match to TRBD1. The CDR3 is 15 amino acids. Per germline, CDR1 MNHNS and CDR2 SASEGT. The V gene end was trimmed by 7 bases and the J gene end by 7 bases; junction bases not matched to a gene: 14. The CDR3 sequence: CASTEGWGTGKEQYF. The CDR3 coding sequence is TGTGCCAGCACCGAAGGGTGGGGGACAGGGAAAGAGCAGTACTTC.

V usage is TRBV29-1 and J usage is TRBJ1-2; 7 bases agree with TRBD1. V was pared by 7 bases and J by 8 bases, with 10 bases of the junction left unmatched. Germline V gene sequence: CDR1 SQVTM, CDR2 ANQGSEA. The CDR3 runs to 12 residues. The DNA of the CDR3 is TGCAGCGGCCATCAAGGGGGCGTGGGCTACACCTTC. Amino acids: CSGHQGGVGYTF.

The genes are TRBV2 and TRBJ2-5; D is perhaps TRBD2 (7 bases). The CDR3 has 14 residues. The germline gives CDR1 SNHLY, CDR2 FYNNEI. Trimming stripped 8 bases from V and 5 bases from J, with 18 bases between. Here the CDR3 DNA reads TGTGCCAGCTCTGTCCTGGCGGGGGCGGAGACCCAGTACTTC. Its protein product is CASSVLAGAETQYF.

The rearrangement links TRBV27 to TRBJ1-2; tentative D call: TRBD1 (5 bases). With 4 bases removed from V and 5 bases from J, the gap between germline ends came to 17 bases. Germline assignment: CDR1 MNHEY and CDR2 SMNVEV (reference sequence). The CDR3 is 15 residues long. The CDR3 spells CASSSWGGLPYGYTF. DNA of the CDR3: TGTGCCAGCAGTTCTTGGGGGGGACTACCTTATGGCTACACCTTC.

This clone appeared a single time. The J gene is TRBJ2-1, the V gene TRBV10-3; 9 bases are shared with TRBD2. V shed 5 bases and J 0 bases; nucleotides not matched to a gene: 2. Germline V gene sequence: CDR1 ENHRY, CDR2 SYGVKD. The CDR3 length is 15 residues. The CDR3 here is CAISKTSGSYNEQFF. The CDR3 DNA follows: TGTGCCATCAGTAAGACTAGCGGCTCCTACAATGAGCAGTTCTTC.

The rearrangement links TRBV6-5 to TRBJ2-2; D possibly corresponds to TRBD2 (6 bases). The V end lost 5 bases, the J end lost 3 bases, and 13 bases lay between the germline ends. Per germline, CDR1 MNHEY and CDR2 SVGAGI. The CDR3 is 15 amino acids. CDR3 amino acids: CASSMGGTDTGELFF. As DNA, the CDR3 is TGTGCCAGCAGTATGGGCGGGACGGACACCGGGGAGCTGTTTTTT.

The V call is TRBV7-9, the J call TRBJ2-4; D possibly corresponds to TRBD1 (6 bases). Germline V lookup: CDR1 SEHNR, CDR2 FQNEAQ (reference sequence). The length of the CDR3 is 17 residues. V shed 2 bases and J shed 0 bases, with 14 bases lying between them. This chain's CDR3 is CASSLTDRSLAKNIQYF. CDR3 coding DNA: TGTGCCAGCAGCTTAACTGACAGGTCTCTAGCCAAAAACATTCAGTACTTC.

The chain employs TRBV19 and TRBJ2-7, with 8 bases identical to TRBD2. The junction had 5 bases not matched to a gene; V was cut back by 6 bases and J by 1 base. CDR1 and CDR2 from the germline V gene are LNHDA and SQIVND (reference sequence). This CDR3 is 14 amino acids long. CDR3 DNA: TGTGCCAGTAGCCTCGGGAGGGGGTCCTACGAGCAGTACTTC. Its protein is CASSLGRGSYEQYF.

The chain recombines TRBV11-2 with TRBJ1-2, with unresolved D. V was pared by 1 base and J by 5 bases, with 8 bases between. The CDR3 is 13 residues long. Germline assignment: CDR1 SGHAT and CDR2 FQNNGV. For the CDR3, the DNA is TGTGCCAGCAGCTTAGCGGGGAGTTATGGCTACACCTTC. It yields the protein CASSLAGSYGYTF.